The clone carrying this T cell receptor beta chain was seen ten or more times. This entry belongs to a study of human T cells and chemical hapten exposure. From whole blood left unfractionated, total RNA was extracted. The library tagged each cDNA molecule with unique molecular identifiers. As processed by the authors: Samples ranged from 23,224 to 690,600 TCRs, with a median of approximately 90,000. MiXCR, run by TCRdb on the 5' RACE reads, gives a single entry per CDR3 protein. TCRdb's processing, not the study's, gives the V and J calls here. The table records about 140,000 distinct CDR3 sequences, 3.5% to 5% of them present only once. Per the germline V gene, CDR1 is MDHEN and CDR2 is SYDVKM. The CDR3 has 13 amino acids. Deletions cut 5 bases from V and 2 bases from J, with 9 bases between.

The rearrangement links TRBV28 to TRBJ1-1, with D hard to call. The clonotype originates from a female donor in good health. Written as DNA, the CDR3 is TGTGCCAGCAGTGACGTACAAAACACTGAAGCTTTCTTT. Translated: CASSDVQNTEAFF.